Listed below are T cell receptor beta chains from one sample, sequenced in a study of T cell responses to AZD1222 COVID-19 vaccine. Libraries were prepared by immunoSEQ multiplex PCR; TCRdb keeps only in-frame clonotypes and omits some of them. In the table there are approximately 200,000 clones, 85% to 95% of which are singletons. The specimen comprised peripheral blood, sampled on day 0 of AZD1222 vaccination. These receptors all stem from an adult in good health. The CDR3 runs from the conserved cysteine through the conserved F or W. A D gene is named only where the DNA matches it firmly. Expanded clones are given a class, and other clones once, few, many or no size at all.

j_call | clone_size | d_call | v_call | cdr3_nt | cdr3_aa
TRBJ2-7 | . | . | TRBV6-5 | TGTGCCAGCAGCTCAGGGGGGACAAGGGGCTACGAGCAGTACTTC | CASSSGGTRGYEQYF
TRBJ1-1 | . | . | TRBV7-9 | TGTGCCAGCAGCTGGGAACAGGTCACTGAAGCTTTCTTT | CASSWEQVTEAFF
TRBJ1-1 | few | . | TRBV20-1 | TGCAGTGCTAGTCTCGCCAGGGGCAACACTGAAGCTTTCTTT | CSASLARGNTEAFF
TRBJ2-3 | once | . | TRBV18 | TGTGCCAGCTCACTAACTAGATTTGGCACAGATACGCAGTATTTT | CASSLTRFGTDTQYF
TRBJ2-7 | . | . | TRBV2 | TGTGCCAGCAGCCTCGGACGGGAGGAGCAGTACTTC | CASSLGREEQYF
TRBJ1-1 | . | TRBD1 | TRBV5-1 | TGCGCCAGCAGCAGGACAGGGGGCATCACTGAAGCTTTCTTT | CASSRTGGITEAFF
TRBJ1-1 | . | . | TRBV28 | TGTGCCACCATACAGTCTTGGGCTGAAGCTTTCTTT | CATIQSWAEAFF
TRBJ2-5 | . | . | TRBV28 | TGTGCCAGCAGTTTTAGTGACCCATATGAGACCCAGTACTTC | CASSFSDPYETQYF
TRBJ2-1 | . | TRBD2 | TRBV5-1 | TGCGCCAGCAGCCCGCTAGCGGGAGACAATGAGCAGTTCTTC | CASSPLAGDNEQFF
TRBJ1-1 | . | . | TRBV30 | TGTGCCTGGGTAGATGCTGCCCCCACTGAAGCTTTCTTT | CAWVDAAPTEAFF
TRBJ2-3 | . | TRBD2 | TRBV5-1 | TGCGCCAGCAGCCGGGACTATTCCACAGATACGCAGTATTTT | CASSRDYSTDTQYF
TRBJ2-7 | . | TRBD1 | TRBV11-3 | TGTGCCAGCAGCCCCGGGACAGGGCTCCACGAGCAGTACTTC | CASSPGTGLHEQYF
TRBJ2-7 | . | TRBD1 | TRBV28 | TGTGCCAGCAGTCTACCGGGACAGGGGACCTACGAGCAGTACTTC | CASSLPGQGTYEQYF
TRBJ1-1 | . | . | TRBV19 | TGTGCCAGTAGTATTGGTGGGGGCACTGAAGCTTTCTTT | CASSIGGGTEAFF
TRBJ2-7 | once | . | TRBV4-2 | TGTGCCAGCAGCCAATTCGGCGAATTGACCTACGAGCAGTACTTC | CASSQFGELTYEQYF
TRBJ2-7 | . | TRBD1 | TRBV19 | TGTGCCAGTAGTATGTCGGGACAGGGTACCTACGAGCAGTACTTC | CASSMSGQGTYEQYF
TRBJ1-5 | . | TRBD1 | TRBV4-2 | TGTGCCAGCAGCCAAGAAGGGGGCGGTCAGCCCCAGCATTTT | CASSQEGGGQPQHF
TRBJ1-1 | . | TRBD1 | TRBV18 | TGTGCCAGCTCACCGTCGGTTGTAACACAGGGGGGGTACACTGAAGCTTTCTTT | CASSPSVVTQGGYTEAFF
TRBJ2-1 | few | TRBD1 | TRBV10-3 | TGTGCCATCAGTGAGTCGCAGGGGGAATACAATGAGCAGTTCTTC | CAISESQGEYNEQFF
TRBJ2-1 | . | TRBD1 | TRBV11-2 | TGTGCCAGCAGCTCTCGGGACAGAAGCTCCTACAATGAGCAGTTCTTC | CASSSRDRSSYNEQFF